The clone carrying this TCR beta chain was recorded a few times. Its antigen is as yet unknown. Primers included in the PCR were 60 Vbeta and 13 Jbeta primers. The data were produced by immunoSEQ multiplex PCR, yet TCRdb's version contains in-frame clones alone and is incomplete. The sample includes some 99,000 clones, roughly 70% of them seen just once. This entry is derived from a study of cytomegalovirus exposure and HLA in healthy donors. Germline assignment: CDR1 SGHRS and CDR2 YFSETQ. The CDR3 totals 19 residues. V shed 7 bases and J shed 5 bases, with 33 bases lying between them. Regarding the study as a whole: Later on, a genetic analysis was performed. It linked a missense variant in DCLRE1C with V- and J-gene trimming of TCR beta. CMV serostatus stood as the only immune exposure information on hand. Among the most significant clusters, several appeared linked to common viral pathogens in a later analysis. A highly shared variant cluster was judged a likely technical artifact.

The sequenced sample consisted of PBMCs. The receptor was isolated from a woman in her seventies in good health and CMV-seropositive. This chain connects TRBV5-1 to TRBJ1-1; weak D call: TRBD1 (5 bases). CDR3 nucleotide sequence: TGCGCCAGCGAAGTGGCGTTTTCCTACCCGGGGGTTCGGGAGACTGAAGCTTTCTTT. Encoded protein: CASEVAFSYPGVRETEAFF.